Reported below is one T cell receptor (beta chain). Its antigen is still unknown. This sample is drawn from a study of identifying expanded T cells in peripheral blood. The CDR3 runs 16 residues. Germline CDR1 SGHTA, CDR2 FQGNSA. J was trimmed by 0 bases and V by 5 bases; bases with no gene match: 4. Here immunoSEQ multiplex PCR was the method, and the copy in TCRdb shows in-frame clones only, minus some. The sample contains over 65,000 clones, over 85% of which appear only once. General study results and limits: Across healthy donors, higher total template counts meant significantly greater approximately two-week count variance. Differentially abundant clones: about 1.2 between replicates, approximately 16 at roughly 2 weeks, less than 25 at four.

Collection occurred without any documented infections or immune events in donors. V is TRBV7-2 and J is TRBJ2-7; 13 bases fit TRBD2. What was sequenced was blood. This TCR was sampled from a person between 18 and 75 years old in good health. For the CDR3, the DNA is TGTGCCAGCAGCGGGGGACTAGCGGGATACTCCTACGAGCAGTACTTC. As protein: CASSGGLAGYSYEQYF.